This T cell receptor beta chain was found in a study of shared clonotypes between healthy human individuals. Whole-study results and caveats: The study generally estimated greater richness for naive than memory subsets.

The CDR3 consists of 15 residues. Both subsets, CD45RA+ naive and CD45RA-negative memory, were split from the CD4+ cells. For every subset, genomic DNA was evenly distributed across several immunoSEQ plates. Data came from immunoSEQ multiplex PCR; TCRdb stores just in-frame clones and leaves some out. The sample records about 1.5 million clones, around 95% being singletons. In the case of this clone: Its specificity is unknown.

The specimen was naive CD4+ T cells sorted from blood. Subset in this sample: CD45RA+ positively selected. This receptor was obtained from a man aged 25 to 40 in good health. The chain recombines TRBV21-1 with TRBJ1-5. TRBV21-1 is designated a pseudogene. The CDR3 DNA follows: TGTGCCAGCAGGGTAGGGACTTACGGACATCAGCCCCAGCATTTT. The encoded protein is CASRVGTYGHQPQHF.